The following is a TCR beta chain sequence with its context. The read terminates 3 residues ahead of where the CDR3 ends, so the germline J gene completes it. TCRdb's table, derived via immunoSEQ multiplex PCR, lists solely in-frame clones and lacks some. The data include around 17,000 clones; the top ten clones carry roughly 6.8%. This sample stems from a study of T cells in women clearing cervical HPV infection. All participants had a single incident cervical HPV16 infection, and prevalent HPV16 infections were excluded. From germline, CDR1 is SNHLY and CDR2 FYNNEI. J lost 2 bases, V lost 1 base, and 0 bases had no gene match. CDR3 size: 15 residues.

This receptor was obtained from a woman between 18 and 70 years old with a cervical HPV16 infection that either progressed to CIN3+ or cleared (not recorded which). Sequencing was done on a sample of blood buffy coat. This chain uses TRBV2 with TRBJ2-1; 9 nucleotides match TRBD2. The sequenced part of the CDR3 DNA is TGTGCCAGCAGTGAAGTAGCGGGGGCCTACAATGAG. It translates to CASSEVAGAYNE. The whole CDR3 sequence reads CASSEVAGAYNEQFF.